The 16 T cell receptor beta chains in this list originate from one sample, sequenced in a study of shared clonotypes between healthy human individuals. The data were produced by immunoSEQ multiplex PCR, yet TCRdb's version contains in-frame clones alone and is incomplete. Among 2 million to 3 million clones listed, more than 85% were seen once. Source material: naive CD4+ T cells from PBMCs. As to subset: CD45RA+ positively selected. Every receptor here comes from a man aged 18-30 years in good health. Some clones in this sample may be carry-over from other donors' samples.

The CDR3 DNA reads as TGCAGTGCTCGATTGGGGGTTTGGGCCTACTTC. Protein sequence: CSARLGVWAYF. The chain joins TRBV20-1 to TRBJ2-7; D is perhaps TRBD1 or TRBD2 (5 bases each). Trimming removed 5 bases at V and 13 bases at J, with 18 bases between. This CDR3 has 11 amino acids. The V gene's germline CDR1 is DFQATT and CDR2 SNEGSKA (reference sequence).

V gene TRBV5-4 combines with J gene TRBJ2-1; TRBD1 or TRBD2 may be the D gene (5 bases each). The germline V and J ends were trimmed by 3 bases and 9 bases, with 16 bases remaining between them. Germline CDR1 reads SGHNT; CDR2 reads YYREEE (reference sequence). There are 14 residues in the CDR3. This CDR3 reads CASSSGTTEGEQFF. The DNA of the CDR3 is TGTGCCAGCAGCTCGGGGACCACCGAGGGTGAGCAGTTCTTC.

This clone has only one observation. The chain is built from TRBV14 and TRBJ2-1; 10 nucleotides agree with TRBD2. The CDR3 contains 15 residues. V gave up 4 bases and J gave up 10 bases; unmatched junction bases: 10. Germline CDR1 and CDR2: SGHDN and FVKESK. CDR3: CASSPSGRARREQFF. As DNA, the CDR3 is TGTGCCAGCAGCCCGAGCGGGAGGGCCCGCCGCGAGCAGTTCTTC.

The chain combines TRBV4-2 with TRBJ2-7, with D possibly being TRBD2 (6 bases). Germline values: CDR1 LGHNA, CDR2 YNFKEQ. V was pared by 4 bases and J by 2 bases, with 21 bases between. The CDR3 covers 17 residues. DNA for the CDR3: TGTGCCAGCAGCCCGCGGGGTGCGGAGACCCCTCCCTACGAGCAGTACTTC. Its protein is CASSPRGAETPPYEQYF.

This clone came up once. The V and J genes are TRBV9 and TRBJ1-1; 10 bases line up with TRBD1. Per the germline V gene, CDR1 is SGDLS and CDR2 is YYNGEE. Trimming took 4 bases from V and 0 from J; bases not matched to a gene: 9. The CDR3 length is 17 residues. CDR3 nucleotide sequence: TGTGCCAGCAGCATCGACGGGACAGGGGATATGAACACTGAAGCTTTCTTT. Encoded protein: CASSIDGTGDMNTEAFF.

This chain links TRBV19 with TRBJ2-7; D possibly corresponds to TRBD1 (5 bases). From germline, CDR1 is LNHDA and CDR2 SQIVND (reference sequence). The CDR3 runs 15 residues. V was clipped by 3 bases and J by 2 bases, with 14 bases between them. CDR3 nucleotide sequence: TGTGCCAGTAGTATGAAGTGGCAGGGAACCTACGAGCAGTACTTC. Translated: CASSMKWQGTYEQYF.

This chain connects TRBV2 to TRBJ2-2; 11 bases line up with TRBD2. Germline V gene data show CDR1 as SNHLY and CDR2 as FYNNEI. This CDR3 contains 17 residues. After removal of 6 bases from V and 4 bases from J, the junction contained 10 bases not matched to a gene. This CDR3 is CASSHLAGGRLTGELFF. The CDR3, as DNA: TGTGCCAGCAGCCATTTAGCGGGAGGGAGACTCACCGGGGAGCTGTTTTTT.

The rearrangement uses TRBV7-9 and TRBJ1-4; possible D gene TRBD1, 5 bases. V was trimmed by 5 bases and J by 0 bases, leaving 19 bases between them. Germline assignment: CDR1 SEHNR and CDR2 FQNEAQ (reference sequence). This CDR3 has 18 residues. CDR3 DNA sequence: TGTGCCAGCAGCCCCACGGGAGGGGCGCGAGCAACTAATGAAAAACTGTTTTTT. Its protein is CASSPTGGARATNEKLFF.

This clone was observed a single time. V is TRBV4-1 and J is TRBJ1-1; D not resolved. The length of the CDR3 is 15 residues. V was cut by 4 bases and J by 6 bases, with 18 bases left in between. Germline V gene lookup returns CDR1 MGHRA and CDR2 YSYEKL. The CDR3 loop reads CASSRYSDIRSEAFF. CDR3 sequence (DNA): TGCGCCAGCAGCCGATACTCTGATATTAGATCTGAAGCTTTCTTT.

V gene TRBV28 combines with J gene TRBJ2-5; D call uncertain. This CDR3 comprises 14 residues. From germline, CDR1 is MDHEN and CDR2 SYDVKM. V lost 6 bases to trimming and J lost 1 base, with 12 bases between them. CDR3 DNA sequence: TGTGCCAGCAGCCTCCGACACCTCCAAGAGACCCAGTACTTC. It translates to CASSLRHLQETQYF.

The V call is TRBV14, the J call TRBJ2-7; D may match TRBD1 or TRBD2 (5 bases each). Germline CDR1 is SGHDN and CDR2 is FVKESK. V was cut by 4 bases and J by 2 bases, with 15 bases left in between. This CDR3 is 15 amino acids long. The DNA of the CDR3 is TGTGCCAGCAGCCCTGTTTCGGGACCTACCTACGAGCAGTACTTC. This sequence encodes CASSPVSGPTYEQYF. Variable domain in full (rest from reference TRBV14 and TRBJ2-7): EAGVTQFPSHSVIEKGQTVTLRCDPISGHDNLYWYRRVMGKEIKFLLHFVKESKQDESGMPNNRFLAERTGGTYSTLKVQPAELEDSGVYFCASSPVSGPTYEQYFGPGTRLTVT.

A note on this clone: In the same sample, other DNA sequences code for this CDR3. The chain links TRBV18 to TRBJ2-5, with no clear D. V lost 6 bases to trimming and J lost 5 bases, with 13 bases between them. CDR3 size: 13 residues. Germline CDR1 and CDR2: KGHSH and LQKENI. CDR3 sequence reads: CASSPLGWETQYF. In DNA, the CDR3 is TGTGCCAGCTCCCCTTTGGGGTGGGAGACCCAGTACTTC.

The V call is TRBV28, the J call TRBJ1-2, with a possible D match to TRBD1 (5 bases). V was clipped by 2 bases and J by 4 bases, with 8 bases between them. This CDR3 is 13 amino acids long. CDR1 is MDHEN and CDR2 is SYDVKM in the germline V gene. CDR3 bases: TGTGCCAGCAGTTTACTGACAGTCTATGGCTACACCTTC. Translating it yields CASSLLTVYGYTF.

Regarding this clone: Other DNA sequences in the sample encode the same CDR3. The chain joins TRBV6-5 to TRBJ1-2, with unresolved D. CDR3 length equals 12 residues. Germline-derived CDR1 and CDR2 are MNHEY and SVGAGI. Trimming pared 0 bases from V and 7 bases from J, leaving 6 bases between. DNA for the CDR3: TGTGCCAGCAGTTACTCGCGGGGTGGCTACACCTTC. Amino acids: CASSYSRGGYTF.

This chain links TRBV7-9 with TRBJ2-1, with TRBD1 matching 10 bases. V lost 5 bases and J lost 2; bases outside the gene matches: 3. CDR1 and CDR2 from the germline V gene are SEHNR and FQNEAQ (reference sequence). The CDR3 extends over 15 amino acids. This CDR3 is CASSPGTGAYNEQFF. The CDR3 DNA is TGTGCCAGCAGCCCCGGGACAGGGGCCTACAATGAGCAGTTCTTC.

This clone was picked up a small number of times. The same CDR3 can be traced to other DNA sequences in this sample. This chain connects TRBV5-1 to TRBJ1-2, with D unresolved. The CDR3 length is 13 residues. Germline CDR1 and CDR2: SGHRS and YFSETQ. V was clipped by 0 bases and J by 3 bases, with 6 bases between them. CDR3 in DNA: TGCGCCAGCAGCTTGGCAGGAGACTATGGCTACACCTTC. It yields the protein CASSLAGDYGYTF. Full variable domain (rest looked up from reference TRBV5-1 and TRBJ1-2): KAGVTQTPRYLIKTRGQQVTLSCSPISGHRSVSWYQQTPGQGLQFLFEYFSETQRNKGNFPGRFSGRQFSNSRSEMNVSTLELGDSALYLCASSLAGDYGYTFGSGTRLTVV.